This TCR beta chain was retrieved from a study of T cell responses to AZD1222 COVID-19 vaccine (dated by TCRdb to about 2021). For the study in its entirety: Because spike-specific TCR depth and breadth did not differ between the two schedules, AZD1222 recipients who got a second dose at roughly 4 weeks were pooled with those who got a second dose at roughly 12 weeks. TCR sequencing was performed for about 240 trial participants, of whom about 200 were given two doses of AZD1222 and approximately 25 were given two doses of MenACWY control vaccine. Trial participants were enrolled by age into 18-55, 56-69 and 70-plus year subgroups, with approximately 150, 30 and 60 TCR-sequenced participants respectively.

In regard to this clone: The target of this receptor is not known. Base-call qualities are not available, and no considerably larger clone is one nucleotide away.

The CDR3 regions of human TCRbeta chains were analyzed by immunosequencing. The source study handled its data this way. Repertoire TCRs were matched against a reference library of SARS-CoV-2-specific TCRs generated with the MIRA antigen-specificity platform. Breadth meant the fraction of unique TCRs that were SARS-CoV-2-associated, whereas depth meant the fraction of total T cells that were SARS-CoV-2-associated. Using the MIRA data, each spike-specific TCR was mapped to the spike region that the TCR reacts to and placed in a CD4 or CD8 class. Log10-transformed breadth and depth values were compared by one-way ANOVA with Sidak's multiple comparisons tests. What TCRdb holds here is the immuneACCESS table cut down to in-frame rearrangements. Part of the clones is not present; checked against another copy, under half of the missing clones reflect an unresolved V gene, and the others are unexplained. The V and J calls and clone size were taken over from that table, and D and trimming were inferred from the DNA. Recorded for this sample are over 120,000 clones; about 94% of them occurred a single time. The ten most abundant clones make up roughly 5% of the sample.

This specimen's time point label, per the study, means: baseline before first vaccination. Vaccinee samples came from UK trials COV001 and COV002, including a single-blind randomized controlled phase 2/3 trial of AZD1222 (ChAdOx1 nCoV-19) in healthy adults. Trial participant PBMC samples were collected at day 0 and day 28 after the second dose for TCRbeta chain sequencing. The investigation overall reported the following: No day 14 peak-response samples were available, so repertoires were characterized only after the peak T cell response. Most participants were white British and females outnumbered males, and the authors suggested that clonal diversity may have been underestimated. The whole spike protein was spanned by vaccine-associated CD4 TCRs, and dominant responses were seen in regions 160-218 and 743-854. After two AZD1222 doses, both the breadth and the depth of spike-specific TCRs were significantly higher than at day 0 and than in MenACWY recipients. Reportedly, almost half of the unique spike-specific TCRs recognized epitopes lying outside the regions that are mutated in the B.1.351 and B.1.1.7 variants. The 56-69-year group was small, and its depth increase did not reach significance, likely because of low power. Conclusions about previously exposed vaccinees are limited, since just a handful of AZD1222 recipients were seropositive for SARS-CoV-2 at baseline.

The source of this sequence is an adult in good health. This material consisted of peripheral blood, taken on day 0 of AZD1222 vaccination.

The CDR3: CASSLQRGDPEGDTQYF. The DNA sequence is TGCGCCAGCAGCCTTCAACGAGGGGACCCGGAAGGAGATACGCAGTATTTT. The sequence links TRBV4-1 to TRBJ2-3; the D gene cannot be resolved beyond TRBD1 or TRBD2, each matching 5 bases. At the junction V is shortened by 4 bases and J by 5 bases, with 22 bases in between. Measured from the cysteine to the phenylalanine, the CDR3 is 17 residues long. Only the CDR3 DNA stays, 51 bases, in frame from base 1. The germline V gene gives CDR1 as MGHRA and CDR2 as YSYEKL.